This T cell receptor (beta chain) was observed in a study of Ad26.COV2.S vaccination and SARS-CoV-2 variants. At the level of the study: Participants got Ad26.COV2.S intramuscularly, once or twice 56 days apart. Study observations and caveats: Following vaccination, spike-specific CD8+ and CD4+ T cell responses reportedly exhibited substantial breadth.

The V gene end was trimmed by 2 bases and the J gene end by 2 bases; junction bases not matched to a gene: 3. CDR1 and CDR2 (germline): SNHLY, FYNNEI. CDR3 size: 16 residues. About this clone itself: The antigen remains unidentified.

Treatment specified: 15 to 20 received Ad26.COV2.S at low or high dose, single or two shots; roughly five received placebo; per-sample allocation not given. Each sample was drawn 63 days after the first injection (of vaccine or placebo). Sequencing was performed with immunoSEQ multiplex PCR; in TCRdb, only in-frame clones are kept and a portion is missing. The data contain some 640,000 clones, about 90% of them singletons. The sequence was collected from a person aged 18 to 65 who received the Ad26.COV2.S COVID-19 vaccine or a placebo. The J gene is TRBJ2-6, the V gene TRBV2, with 7 positions matching TRBD1. The source was peripheral blood, collected in a trial of Ad26.COV2.S vaccine versus placebo. CDR3 bases: TGTGCCAGCAGTGAACACAGGGGAACTGGGGCCAACGTCCTGACTTTC. Translated: CASSEHRGTGANVLTF.